The rows below give T cell receptor beta chains drawn from one sample of a study of post-analysis software for immune sequencing data. Each CDR3 protein is one row after TCRdb ran MiXCR on the PCR reads. This sample has roughly 670,000 distinct CDR3 sequences; approximately 59% occur once, and the top ten carry around 11%. The specimen sequenced was blood. These receptors were taken from a girl aged 2 to 10 with multiple sclerosis. CDR3s include the opening cysteine and the closing phenylalanine or tryptophan. A D gene is named only where the DNA matches it firmly. A clone size is listed for some rows: how often the clone was seen (once, few, many), or a class if it is expanded.

TRBV6-5	many	TRBJ2-3	TRBD2	TGTGCCAGCAGTCCTAGCGGGGGGGCTACAGATACGCAGTATTTT	CASSPSGGATDTQYF
TRBV9	once	TRBJ2-5	.	TGTGCCAGCAGCGAGGGAAAGAGGTACCAAGAGACCCAGTACTTC	CASSEGKRYQETQYF
TRBV5-6	.	TRBJ1-6	.	TGTGCCAGCAGCTTGGGGCTGTTTTCACCCCTCCACTTT	CASSLGLFSPLHF
TRBV20-1	.	TRBJ2-3	TRBD2	TGCAGTGCTAGAGAAAACTCTGCCTTAGCGGGGGGCACAGATACGCAGTATTTT	CSARENSALAGGTDTQYF
TRBV9	.	TRBJ2-7	TRBD1	TGTGCCAGCAGCGAGGGGACAGAAGGTTACTCCCACCTTAGGGAGCAGTACTTC	CASSEGTEGYSHLREQYF
TRBV6-5	.	TRBJ2-3	TRBD1	TGTGCCAGCAGTTACGCAGGACAGGGGGCAGATACGCAGTATTTT	CASSYAGQGADTQYF
TRBV20-1	.	TRBJ2-7	.	TGCAGTGCTAGAGACCACCTGGGAAACTCCTACGAGCAGTACTTC	CSARDHLGNSYEQYF
TRBV7-9	.	TRBJ1-5	TRBD1	TGTGCCAGCAGCATCGGGGACAGCGACAATCAGCCTCAGCATTTT	CASSIGDSDNQPQHF
TRBV29-1	.	TRBJ1-1	TRBD1	TGCAGCGTTCCCCAAGGTGGAGGGGGCAGAAGGCCGGAAGCTTTCTTT	CSVPQGGGGRRPEAFF
TRBV20-1	.	TRBJ2-1	TRBD2	TGCAGTGCTAGATCCGGGACTAGCGGGATCAATGAGCAGTTCTTC	CSARSGTSGINEQFF
TRBV7-3	.	TRBJ2-5	TRBD2	TGTGCCAGCAGCTTAAGATTAGGACTAGAGGAGACCCAGTACTTC	CASSLRLGLEETQYF
TRBV10-2	once	TRBJ2-6	.	TGCGCCAGCACCATGACGGACTCTGGGGCCAACGTCCTGACTTTC	CASTMTDSGANVLTF
TRBV24-1	.	TRBJ2-3	TRBD1	TGTGCCACCAGTGGAATTTGGGGGACAGATGATTTTTTTAGCACAGATACGCAGTATTTT	CATSGIWGTDDFFSTDTQYF
TRBV5-1	.	TRBJ2-7	TRBD1	TGCGCCAGCAGCAAGGGGAGGGACAGGGTGACCTACGAGCAGTACTTC	CASSKGRDRVTYEQYF
TRBV28	.	TRBJ1-5	.	TGTGCCAGCAGCCCTTTGCTGATGAGGGGACAGCCCCAGCATTTT	CASSPLLMRGQPQHF
TRBV21-1	few	TRBJ2-7	.	TGTGCCAGCACCCCTAGCTCCTACGAGCAGTACTTC	CASTPSSYEQYF
TRBV10-3	.	TRBJ1-1	.	TGTGCCATCAGGGCCCAGACGAACACTGAAGCTTTCTTT	CAIRAQTNTEAFF
TRBV5-1	.	TRBJ2-2	TRBD1	TGCGCCAGCAGCTCGGGACAGCCCACCGGGGAGCTGTTTTTT	CASSSGQPTGELFF
TRBV3-1	.	TRBJ1-2	.	TGTGCCAGCAGCCAAGGTCTAACAGGGAATGGCTACACCTTC	CASSQGLTGNGYTF
TRBV29-1	.	TRBJ1-2	.	TGCAGCGTTGTTAGGGACCTTAACTATGGCTACACCTTC	CSVVRDLNYGYTF
TRBV6-5	.	TRBJ2-5	.	TGTGCCAGCAGACTGACTGAGCTTGAGACCCAGTACTTC	CASRLTELETQYF
TRBV28	.	TRBJ2-7	.	TGTGCCAGCAGTCCATCCCCCAACTACGAGCAGTACTTC	CASSPSPNYEQYF
TRBV7-6	few	TRBJ2-3	.	TGTGCCAGCAGCTCCCTGACTAACGGGGACGATACGCAGTATTTT	CASSSLTNGDDTQYF
TRBV7-9	few	TRBJ2-1	TRBD2	TGTGCCAGCAGCCCACTAGCGGGAGAAATGTTCTTC	CASSPLAGEMFF
TRBV6-1	.	TRBJ2-7	TRBD2	TGTGCCAGCCAGGCCGGGACTAGCGGGAGAAACTCCTACGAGCAGTACTTC	CASQAGTSGRNSYEQYF
TRBV20-1	.	TRBJ2-1	TRBD2	TGCAGTGCCAAGGAGAGCGGGGGGCTATACAATGAGCAGTTCTTC	CSAKESGGLYNEQFF
TRBV4-3	.	TRBJ1-5	.	TGCGCCAGCAGCCAAGAAGGGGGGTTCAATCAGCCCCAGCATTTT	CASSQEGGFNQPQHF
TRBV2	.	TRBJ2-1	.	TGTGCCAGCAGTGAAGGGCTAGCAAACAATGAGCAGTTCTTC	CASSEGLANNEQFF
TRBV5-1	.	TRBJ2-5	TRBD2	TGCGCCAGCAGCACCGGGACTAGCGGGAGCGGAGAGACCCAGTACTTC	CASSTGTSGSGETQYF
TRBV4-1	.	TRBJ2-5	.	TGCGCCAGCAGCCATGGGGGGAGCCAAGAGACCCAGTACTTC	CASSHGGSQETQYF
TRBV28	.	TRBJ2-7	.	TGTGCCAGCAGTATAGCCGGGACGGAGTTCTACGAGCAGTACTTC	CASSIAGTEFYEQYF
TRBV12-3/TRBV12-4	.	TRBJ2-5	TRBD2	TGTGCCAGCAGAAACGATATAGCGGGTGGCAATGAGCAGTACTTC	CASRNDIAGGNEQYF
TRBV7-8	.	TRBJ2-7	.	TGTGCCAGCAGCTTAGTTAGAGCGTTCTCCTACGAGCAGTACTTC	CASSLVRAFSYEQYF
TRBV7-3	.	TRBJ1-2	.	TGTGCCAGCAGCTTAGGGGGTCAGGGCTACACCTTC	CASSLGGQGYTF
TRBV9	.	TRBJ2-1	TRBD2	TGTGCCAGCAGCCCCGGGACTAGCTCCTGGGGTGAGCAGTTCTTC	CASSPGTSSWGEQFF
TRBV27	few	TRBJ2-1	.	TGTGCCAGCAGTTCGGCCGGACACAATGAGCAGTTCTTC	CASSSAGHNEQFF
TRBV20-1	.	TRBJ2-3	.	TGCAGTGCTGGAGAAGCGGGACACACAGATACGCAGTATTTT	CSAGEAGHTDTQYF
TRBV15	.	TRBJ1-2	.	TGTGCCACCAGCAGAGATAACGGGGTTGGCTATGGCTACACCTTC	CATSRDNGVGYGYTF
TRBV25-1	.	TRBJ1-4	TRBD1	TGTGCCAGCAGGGGACAGGGGGTTAGTGAAAAACTGTTTTTT	CASRGQGVSEKLFF
TRBV14	few	TRBJ2-1	.	TGTGCCAGCAGCCAAGAACCCCACAATGAGCAGTTCTTC	CASSQEPHNEQFF
TRBV11-2	few	TRBJ2-7	.	TGTGCCAGCAGCTTAGACAGGGTGTACGAGCAGTACTTC	CASSLDRVYEQYF
TRBV12-3/TRBV12-4	.	TRBJ1-1	TRBD1	TGTGCCAGCAGTTTCCAGGGGGGGAACACTGAAGCTTTCTTT	CASSFQGGNTEAFF
TRBV15	.	TRBJ2-4	.	TGTGCCACCAGCAGAGAACGGGGAGCCAAAAACATTCAGTACTTC	CATSRERGAKNIQYF
TRBV7-2	.	TRBJ1-4	.	TGTGCCAGCAGCTTATTTCAGACCAGTGAAAAACTGTTTTTT	CASSLFQTSEKLFF
TRBV5-1	.	TRBJ2-7	TRBD1	TGCGCCAGCAGCCAGAGGACAGGGGATGGTGAGCAGTACTTC	CASSQRTGDGEQYF
TRBV13	.	TRBJ2-5	TRBD1	TGTGCCAGCAGCCGGGGGACAGGAGGAGAGGGAGAGACCCAGTACTTC	CASSRGTGGEGETQYF
TRBV7-9	.	TRBJ2-7	.	TGTGCCAGCAGCCCCTTGGAGAGTAACGAGCAGTACTTC	CASSPLESNEQYF
TRBV15	.	TRBJ1-6	TRBD1	TGTGCCGCGCCCGGGACAGGGGTATTTAATTCACCCCTCCACTTT	CAAPGTGVFNSPLHF
TRBV7-2	.	TRBJ2-1	.	TGTGCCAGCAGCCGGACAGTGGGTGAGCAGTTCTTC	CASSRTVGEQFF
TRBV7-2	.	TRBJ2-7	.	TGTGCCAGCAGCCTCAATCCCCCAGGCTCTGGCGGCTACGAGCAGTACTTC	CASSLNPPGSGGYEQYF
TRBV5-1	.	TRBJ2-1	.	TGCGCCAGCAGCCCGGGACTCCGGCACAATGGGCAGTTCTTC	CASSPGLRHNGQFF
TRBV5-1	.	TRBJ1-5	TRBD1	TGCGCCAGCAGCGCCGGGACAGGAGGGCAGCCCCAGCATTTT	CASSAGTGGQPQHF
TRBV15	.	TRBJ2-4	.	TGTGCCACCAGCAGAGATCGGGCAGGGACGCCAAACATTCAGTACTTC	CATSRDRAGTPNIQYF
TRBV29-1	.	TRBJ1-2	TRBD1	TGCAGCGCTTCAGACAGGGCGGGTGGCTACACCTTC	CSASDRAGGYTF
TRBV7-2	.	TRBJ2-5	.	TGTGCCAGCAGCTTAGCTAGGACAGAAGAGACCCAGTACTTC	CASSLARTEETQYF